One and the same sample provided the 32 T cell receptor beta chains below, sequenced in a study of regulatory T cells in long-lasting Graves disease. Arm-PCR of CDR3 regions and iRepertoire HTBI primers were used to build TCR beta libraries. MiXCR, run by TCRdb on the multiplex PCR reads, gives a single entry per CDR3 protein. Of about 470,000 distinct CDR3 sequences listed, around a fifth were seen once; the top ten hold approximately 6.4%. Described time point: persistent/refractory GD, antithyroid drugs over 5 years with positive TRAb. Extracted RNA from PBMCs served as the source of the TCR library. The sample here was peripheral blood mononuclear cells (PBMCs), taken when the disease was refractory, from a patient treated with antithyroid drugs. The receptors shown here come from a female donor with Graves disease.

This clonotype was seen at least ten times. This chain uses TRBV28 with TRBJ2-2, with 11 bases lining up with TRBD2. The germline CDR1 and CDR2 sequences are MDHEN and SYDVKM. Trimming at V came to 4 bases and at J to 7 bases, leaving 8 bases not matched to a gene. The CDR3 length is 16 residues. This CDR3 is CASSSELAGVVGELFF. DNA of the CDR3: TGTGCCAGCAGTTCTGAACTAGCGGGGGTTGTCGGGGAGCTGTTTTTT.

There are a few counts of this clonotype. The rearrangement uses TRBV5-1 and TRBJ1-5; D unclear. CDR1 is SGHRS and CDR2 is YFSETQ in the germline V gene. There are 14 residues in the CDR3. Trimming stripped 2 bases from V and 6 bases from J, with 12 bases between. DNA of the CDR3: TGCGCCAGCAGCTTATGGGGAGCGGGTCAGCCCCAGCATTTT. As protein: CASSLWGAGQPQHF.

This clonotype was seen many times. V gene TRBV19 combines with J gene TRBJ1-5; a possible D gene is TRBD1 (5 bases). There are 15 residues in the CDR3. Germline V CDR1 and CDR2: LNHDA, SQIVND (reference sequence). V lost 3 bases to trimming and J lost 0 bases, with 9 bases between them. CDR3 DNA sequence: TGTGCCAGTAGTATCGACAGATATAGCAATCAGCCCCAGCATTTT. It translates to CASSIDRYSNQPQHF.

This clonotype was observed a handful of times. V usage is TRBV5-6 and J usage is TRBJ1-2, with D perhaps TRBD1 (5 bases). CDR3 length: 13 residues. CDR1 and CDR2 from the germline V gene are SGHDT and YYEEEE. V was trimmed by 4 bases and J by 8 bases, leaving 15 bases between them. The CDR3 DNA reads as TGTGCCAGCAGCCCGGGGGGACCGGGCGGCTACACCTTC. Amino acids: CASSPGGPGGYTF. Full variable domain (missing parts from reference TRBV5-6 and TRBJ1-2): DAGVTQSPTHLIKTRGQQVTLRCSPKSGHDTVSWYQQALGQGPQFIFQYYEEEERQRGNFPDRFSGHQFPNYSSELNVNALLLGDSALYLCASSPGGPGGYTFGSGTRLTVV.

The gene calls are TRBV3-1 and TRBJ2-5; 9 bases are a match to TRBD2. Germline CDR1 reads LGHDT; CDR2 reads YNNKEL (reference sequence). This CDR3 contains 17 residues. J gave up 5 bases and V 1 base, and 11 bases lay outside the gene matches. CDR3 sequence reads: CASSQGYGLAFGETQYF. The CDR3 DNA sequence: TGTGCCAGCAGCCAAGGTTACGGACTAGCGTTCGGTGAGACCCAGTACTTC.

The chain uses TRBV7-9 and TRBJ2-2; the match to TRBD2 covers 8 bases. Germline V gene sequence: CDR1 SEHNR, CDR2 FQNEAQ (reference sequence). CDR3 length: 16 amino acids. The J segment lost 2 bases and the V segment lost 5 bases, leaving 7 bases of the junction unmatched. This chain's CDR3 is CASSLPRGGNTGELFF. Here the CDR3 DNA reads TGTGCCAGCAGCCTACCTCGGGGGGGAAACACCGGGGAGCTGTTTTTT.

Many counts were recorded for this clonotype. The V call is TRBV29-1, the J call TRBJ1-1; a possible D gene is TRBD1 (5 bases). The CDR3 contains 13 residues. CDR1 and CDR2 from the germline V gene are SQVTM and ANQGSEA. V was shortened by 5 bases and J by 5 bases, with 15 bases between the two germline ends. In nucleotides, the CDR3 is TGCAGCGTTATGGGACTGACGGGGACTGAAGCTTTCTTT. This sequence encodes CSVMGLTGTEAFF. Full variable domain (outside the CDR3, taken from reference TRBV29-1 and TRBJ1-1): SAVISQKPSRDICQRGTSLTIQCQVDSQVTMMFWYRQQPGQSLTLIATANQGSEATYESGFVIDKFPISRPNLTFSTLTVSNMSPEDSSIYLCSVMGLTGTEAFFGQGTRLTVV.

This clonotype was picked up many times. The chain employs TRBV6-2 or TRBV6-3 and TRBJ2-2; 7 nucleotides match TRBD2. Germline-derived CDR1 and CDR2 are MNHEY and SVGEGT. The CDR3 has 16 residues. The V and J ends lost 6 bases and 6 bases, in that order; junction bases with no gene match: 13. The CDR3 DNA reads TGTGCCAGCAGGAACCCCCAGCGGGATTACGCCGGGGAGCTGTTTTTT. It is translated as CASRNPQRDYAGELFF.

This clonotype came up a few times. The CDR3 is CSVGPRLENTEAFF. The DNA for the CDR3 is TGCAGCGTTGGGCCCCGGCTCGAGAACACTGAAGCTTTCTTT. V and J are TRBV29-1 and TRBJ1-1; D gene ambiguous. CDR3 size: 14 residues. CDR1 and CDR2 (germline): SQVTM, ANQGSEA. Trimming pared 4 bases from V and 1 base from J, leaving 13 bases between.

Concerning this clonotype: Here the CDR3 omits its conserved ending phenylalanine or tryptophan, so a read error is the likely source. The gene calls are TRBV7-9 and TRBJ2-7; TRBD1 matches 7 bases. Germline V CDR1 and CDR2: SEHNR, FQNEAQ (reference sequence). The CDR3 is 15 amino acids. The V gene end was trimmed by 4 bases and the J gene end by 3 bases; junction bases not matched to a gene: 9. The CDR3 region has the DNA TGTGCCAGCAGCTCCAAAGGCCAGGGGGACTACGAGCAGTACTCC. Translation gives CASSSKGQGDYEQYS.

This clonotype occurred many times. The J gene is TRBJ1-1, the V gene TRBV6-1; D remains ambiguous. The CDR3 sequence is 15 residues long. V shed 5 bases and J shed 1 base, with 14 bases lying between them. Germline lookup yields CDR1 MNHNS and CDR2 SASEGT. The CDR3 DNA reads as TGTGCCAGCAGTCAAACCCGACGGACGAACACTGAAGCTTTCTTT. Its translation: CASSQTRRTNTEAFF.

This clonotype has at least ten counts. The chain employs TRBV28 and TRBJ1-1; TRBD1 might be the D (5 bases). Germline CDR1 is MDHEN and CDR2 is SYDVKM. Trimming pared 7 bases from V and 1 base from J, leaving 13 bases between. The CDR3 runs to 14 residues. DNA of the CDR3: TGTGCCAGCACTTGGACACGGCCGAACACTGAAGCTTTCTTT. Its protein is CASTWTRPNTEAFF. Full variable domain (rest looked up from reference TRBV28 and TRBJ1-1): DVKVTQSSRYLVKRTGEKVFLECVQDMDHENMFWYRQDPGLGLRLIYFSYDVKMKEKGDIPEGYSVSREKKERFSLILESASTNQTSMYLCASTWTRPNTEAFFGQGTRLTVV.

This clonotype occurred a few times. This chain connects TRBV12-3 or TRBV12-4 to TRBJ1-4, with TRBD1 matching over 7 bases. J lost 6 bases, V lost 8 bases, and 9 bases had no gene match. The CDR3 is 14 residues long. In DNA, the CDR3 is TGTGCCAGCCGTGTAGGGCAGGGGGATGAAAAACTGTTTTTT. It yields the protein CASRVGQGDEKLFF.

At least ten counts were recorded for this clonotype. The chain joins TRBV28 to TRBJ1-2; TRBD1 might be the D (5 bases). Germline lookup yields CDR1 MDHEN and CDR2 SYDVKM. The CDR3 consists of 12 residues. V was trimmed by 2 bases and J by 7 bases, leaving 8 bases between them. The chain's CDR3 is CASSLRGGGYTF. The CDR3 nucleotides are TGTGCCAGCAGTTTAAGGGGAGGTGGCTACACCTTC.

Ten or more counts support this clonotype. This chain joins TRBV6-1 and TRBJ1-1; D gene unclear. The CDR3 extends over 14 amino acids. Germline CDR1 reads MNHNS; CDR2 reads SASEGT. Trimming pared 8 bases from V and 5 bases from J, leaving 18 bases between. This chain's CDR3 is CASGLQEPNTEAFF. CDR3 sequence (DNA): TGTGCCAGCGGACTCCAGGAGCCAAATACTGAAGCTTTCTTT.

A word on this clonotype: This could be a read error, since a much larger clone is one nucleotide away. The chain has TRBV7-8 and TRBJ2-5; 12 bases agree with TRBD2. CDR3 size: 16 residues. V lost 3 bases to trimming and J lost 4 bases; unmatched junction nucleotides: 6. Germline V lookup: CDR1 SGHVS, CDR2 FQNEAQ. The CDR3 sequence is CASSFLLAGGRETQYF. The CDR3 DNA follows: TGTGCCAGCAGCTTCTTACTAGCGGGGGGCCGAGAGACCCAGTACTTC. Full variable domain (rest looked up from reference TRBV7-8 and TRBJ2-5): GAGVSQSPRYKVAKRGQDVALRCDPISGHVSLFWYQQALGQGPEFLTYFQNEAQLDKSGLPSDRFFAERPEGSVSTLKIQRTQQEDSAVYLCASSFLLAGGRETQYFGPGTRLLVL.

The chain uses TRBV6-1 and TRBJ1-4, with TRBD1 identical over 9 bases. The CDR3 is 17 amino acids. Unmatched junction bases numbered 8, after V lost 6 bases and J lost 0 bases. The germline V gene encodes CDR1 MNHNS and CDR2 SASEGT. CDR3 region: CASSGQGRVATNEKLFF. DNA of the CDR3: TGTGCCAGCAGCGGACAGGGGCGGGTTGCAACTAATGAAAAACTGTTTTTT.

This clonotype was seen a few times. The V call is TRBV11-2, the J call TRBJ2-7; TRBD2 matches at 15 bases. Per the germline V gene, CDR1 is SGHAT and CDR2 is FQNNGV. The trim removed 1 base at V and 1 base at J, leaving 5 bases unmatched. The CDR3 totals 18 residues. The CDR3 DNA sequence: TGTGCCAGCAGCTTAGCTCAGGGACTAGCGGGAGGATCCTACGAGCAGTACTTC. Translated, it gives CASSLAQGLAGGSYEQYF.

This clonotype was recorded many times. J is TRBJ2-7 and V is TRBV11-2, with D possibly being TRBD1 or TRBD2 (5 bases each). V shed 6 bases and J shed 6 bases, with 9 bases lying between them. The germline gives CDR1 SGHAT, CDR2 FQNNGV. This CDR3 region has 11 residues. This chain's CDR3 is CASRGTAEQYF. CDR3 coding DNA: TGTGCCAGCAGGGGGACGGCCGAGCAGTACTTC.

This clonotype was counted ten times or more. The gene calls are TRBV7-2 and TRBJ2-2, with D tentatively TRBD1 (5 bases). CDR1 is SGHTA, CDR2 FQGNSA, per germline. The CDR3 sequence is 15 residues long. Trimming removed 1 base at V and 6 bases at J, with 12 bases between. The CDR3 loop reads CASSLGPQGAGELFF. CDR3 coding DNA: TGTGCCAGCAGCTTAGGACCGCAGGGCGCCGGGGAGCTGTTTTTT.

This clonotype has ten or more counts. V is TRBV7-3 and J is TRBJ2-5; the D gene is possibly TRBD2 (6 bases). CDR3 size: 15 residues. Germline assignment: CDR1 SGHTA and CDR2 FQGTGA. V lost 2 bases and J 2 bases, leaving 12 bases between the germline ends. The CDR3 nucleotides are TGTGCCAGCAGCTTAGGGATCGGGGGTCAAGAGACCCAGTACTTC. Translated: CASSLGIGGQETQYF.

This clonotype has just a few counts. The rearrangement uses TRBV30 and TRBJ2-7, with D hard to call. Trimming pared 5 bases from V and 6 bases from J, leaving 20 bases between. Germline CDR1 is GTSNPN and CDR2 is SVGIG (reference sequence). The CDR3 has 14 amino acids. The CDR3 sequence: CAWVDRDAVCEQYF. The CDR3 DNA reads TGTGCCTGGGTTGACCGCGACGCCGTCTGCGAGCAGTACTTC.

Here the CDR3 reads CATSREGVGDTQYF. DNA for the CDR3: TGTGCCACCAGCCGGGAGGGCGTGGGAGATACGCAGTATTTT. The chain couples TRBV15 to TRBJ2-3; 8 bases are shared with TRBD2. The V gene's germline CDR1 is LNHNV and CDR2 YYDKDF (reference sequence). The CDR3 sequence is 14 residues long. The ends lost 5 bases at V and 5 bases at J; junction bases unmatched: 6. The full variable domain, in which reference TRBV15 and TRBJ2-3 provide the parts outside the CDR3, is DAMVIQNPRYQVTQFGKPVTLSCSQTLNHNVMYWYQQKSSQAPKLLFHYYDKDFNNEADTPDNFQSRRPNTSFCFLDIRSPGLGDTAMYLCATSREGVGDTQYFGPGTRLTVL.

There are a few counts of this clonotype. The J gene is TRBJ1-5, the V gene TRBV3-1; TRBD1 might be the D (5 bases). The ends were cut back, 4 bases at V and 4 bases at J, with 17 bases in the middle. This CDR3 is built from 16 residues. Per the germline V gene, CDR1 is LGHDT and CDR2 is YNNKEL (reference sequence). The CDR3 loop reads CASSPTGTHGNQPQHF. The CDR3 DNA reads as TGTGCCAGCAGCCCCACTGGGACGCACGGAAATCAGCCCCAGCATTTT.

There are many counts of this clonotype. This chain links TRBV5-6 with TRBJ1-2, with D tentatively TRBD1 (6 bases). V gave up 3 bases and J gave up 4 bases, with 10 bases separating them. The germline gives CDR1 SGHDT, CDR2 YYEEEE. CDR3 length: 13 amino acids. CDR3 residues: CASSSLDSYGYTF. As DNA, the CDR3 is TGTGCCAGCAGCTCCCTGGACAGCTATGGCTACACCTTC.

The CDR3 bases are TGTGCCAGTAGTTCGGGGGTTAATTCACCCCTCCACTTT. This encodes CASSSGVNSPLHF. The rearrangement links TRBV19 to TRBJ1-6, with TRBD1 as a possible D gene (5 bases). Trimming left V 5 bases short and J 6 bases short, with 8 bases between. CDR1 is LNHDA, CDR2 SQIVND, per germline (reference sequence). The CDR3 runs to 13 residues.

Points on this clonotype: This sequence may be a read error, since a much larger clone differs from it by one base. The V gene is TRBV28, the J gene TRBJ1-1; no definite D call. The V gene's germline CDR1 is MDHEN and CDR2 SYDVKM. The CDR3 contains 14 residues. CDR3 sequence (DNA): TGTGTCAGCAGTTTATTAAGGGCAACCTATGAAGCTTTCTTT. Encoded protein: CVSSLLRATYEAFF.

In regard to this clonotype: A read error is possible here, since a much larger clone lies one base away. The chain employs TRBV6-9 and TRBJ2-5, with D unclear. The CDR3 is 13 amino acids. Germline CDR1 is MNHGY and CDR2 is SVAAGI. CDR3 loop: CAGSSALGETQYF. Written as DNA, the CDR3 is TGTGCCGGCAGTTCGGCCCTGGGGGAGACCCAGTACTTC.

This clonotype was detected ten times or more. This chain connects TRBV27 to TRBJ2-7; 8 bases fit TRBD1. The CDR3 sequence is 20 residues long. V was pared by 0 bases and J by 7 bases, with 23 bases of the junction left unmatched. CDR1 and CDR2 (germline): MNHEY, SMNVEV (reference sequence). As DNA, the CDR3 is TGTGCCAGCAGTTTATCGGCCCTCGGAGCTGTAACCCAGGGGGCGGTTGAGCAGTACTTC. This encodes CASSLSALGAVTQGAVEQYF.

This clonotype has more than one count but fewer than ten. This may be a read error, as it is one base from a much larger clone. V gene TRBV28 combines with J gene TRBJ2-5, with D perhaps matching TRBD2 (6 bases). The V gene's germline CDR1 is MDHEN and CDR2 SYDVKM. The CDR3 totals 12 residues. The CDR3 nucleotides read TGTGCCAGCTCCGTCCCGGGAGAGGCCCAGTACTTC. Translation gives CASSVPGEAQYF.

V usage is TRBV28 and J usage is TRBJ1-1, with TRBD1 as a possible D gene (6 bases). V was cut by 7 bases and J by 5 bases, with 14 bases left in between. This CDR3 is 13 amino acids long. The germline V gene has CDR1 MDHEN and CDR2 SYDVKM. The CDR3 loop reads CASTGGLGTEAFF. Here the CDR3 DNA reads TGTGCCAGCACTGGGGGGCTGGGGACTGAAGCTTTCTTT. The variable domain in full, with the rest retrieved from reference TRBV28 and TRBJ1-1, is DVKVTQSSRYLVKRTGEKVFLECVQDMDHENMFWYRQDPGLGLRLIYFSYDVKMKEKGDIPEGYSVSREKKERFSLILESASTNQTSMYLCASTGGLGTEAFFGQGTRLTVV.

This clonotype was counted a few times. V usage is TRBV2 and J usage is TRBJ1-3, with D perhaps TRBD1 (5 bases). CDR1 and CDR2 from the germline V gene are SNHLY and FYNNEI. V lost 5 bases and J lost 0, with 11 bases in between. The length of the CDR3 is 15 residues. The CDR3: CASSWGLISGNTIYF. The CDR3 bases are TGTGCCAGCAGTTGGGGCCTCATCTCTGGAAACACCATATATTTT.